The entry below gives a single T cell receptor (beta chain) sequence along with its context. Its antigen is not known. The data were taken from a study of a mutant IDH1 vaccine in newly diagnosed glioma. Time point given: week 5, during vaccination. One vaccine dose held 300 ug of mutant IDH1 20-mer peptide and came with topical imiquimod. The germline V gene encodes CDR1 GTSNPN and CDR2 SVGIG (reference sequence). The trim removed 2 bases at V and 5 bases at J, leaving 4 bases unmatched. The CDR3 has 14 amino acids. Produced via immunoSEQ multiplex PCR; TCRdb's table is partial and in-frame only. Found here are tens of thousands of clones, around 82% of them singletons; the top ten hold roughly 3.2%.

Sequences were derived from PBMCs, sampled from a glioma patient whose treatment included an IDH1 peptide vaccine. The receptor was derived from a woman aged 18 to 35 with glioma. Some clones in this sample may be carry-over from other donors' samples. The genes are TRBV30 and TRBJ2-7, with 12 bases that match TRBD1. Here the CDR3 reads CAWSSGTGGDEQYF. CDR3 DNA sequence: TGTGCCTGGAGTTCCGGGACAGGGGGCGACGAGCAGTACTTC.